This T cell receptor (beta chain) originates from a study of PD-L1 blockade in urothelial cancer. The time point denotes: peripheral blood 6 weeks after treatment start. Profiled with immunoSEQ multiplex PCR; TCRdb holds only in-frame clones, not every one. Of 50,000 to 55,000 clones listed, 88% are singletons. This sequence originates from a man aged 55-75 years with urothelial cancer. The sample in question was PBMCs, obtained around atezolizumab (anti-PD-L1) treatment.

The CDR3 loop is CASSPKRDRGLHEQFF. CDR3 nucleotide sequence: TGTGCCAGCTCACCAAAGCGGGACAGGGGGCTTCATGAGCAGTTCTTC. V is TRBV18 and J is TRBJ2-1, with 12 bases identical to TRBD1. Germline lookup yields CDR1 KGHSH and CDR2 LQKENI. The CDR3 consists of 16 residues. Trimming cost V 2 bases and J 8 bases; bases outside gene matches: 7.